The 28 T cell receptor beta chains presented below share a single source sample, sequenced in a study of glioma-infiltrating T cells. The iRepertoire nested amplicon-rescue multiplex PCR amplified TCR alpha and beta CDR3s from RNA. MiXCR, run by TCRdb on the multiplex PCR reads, gives a single entry per CDR3 protein. This table has roughly 100,000 distinct CDR3 sequences, around 31% appearing once. The material sequenced was glioma tissue, nonneoplastic brain tissue, or PBMCs (not recorded which). The receptors derive from a human donor with low-grade glioma or glioblastoma, undergoing nonglioma brain surgery, or in good health (not recorded which).

This clonotype has at least ten counts. V and J are TRBV20-1 and TRBJ1-1; D is undetermined. V was cut by 2 bases and J by 7 bases, with 11 bases left in between. Per germline, CDR1 DFQATT and CDR2 SNEGSKA (reference sequence). The CDR3 is 12 residues long. Here the CDR3 reads CSARQVNHEAFF. In DNA, the CDR3 is TGCAGTGCTAGACAGGTAAATCATGAAGCTTTCTTT.

Worth noting for this clonotype: It may be a read error: a sequence one base away is much more abundant. V gene TRBV19 combines with J gene TRBJ1-5, with TRBD1 as a possible D gene (5 bases). This CDR3 spans 16 amino acids. Germline-derived CDR1 and CDR2 are LNHDA and SQIVND (reference sequence). The ends were cut back, 5 bases at V and 8 bases at J, with 22 bases in the middle. CDR3 sequence: CASSEGQGIINKPQHF. The CDR3 DNA reads TGTGCCAGTAGTGAGGGGCAGGGTATAATTAATAAGCCCCAGCATTTT.

This clonotype was seen many times. V is TRBV20-1 and J is TRBJ1-2; TRBD1 is a possible D gene (5 bases). Trimming took 2 bases from V and 1 from J, leaving 11 bases between them. The germline V gene encodes CDR1 DFQATT and CDR2 SNEGSKA (reference sequence). The CDR3 covers 14 residues. The CDR3 loop is CSARQSGVNYGYTF. The DNA of the CDR3 is TGCAGTGCTAGACAATCGGGGGTTAACTATGGCTACACCTTC.

A remark on this clonotype: A much larger clone differs from this one at a single base, so this may be a read error. The chain carries TRBV20-1 and TRBJ2-5, with 8 bases fitting TRBD2. V lost 5 bases, J lost 3 bases, and 8 bases stayed unmatched. There are 14 residues in the CDR3. From germline, CDR1 is DFQATT and CDR2 SNEGSKA (reference sequence). The CDR3 sequence is CSASSGTRKETQYF. CDR3 DNA: TGCAGTGCTTCTTCCGGGACTAGAAAAGAGACCCAGTACTTC.

This clonotype was detected many times. The chain has TRBV6-1 and TRBJ1-2; 7 bases are a match to TRBD1. The V gene's germline CDR1 is MNHNS and CDR2 SASEGT. This CDR3 has 14 residues. J lost 8 bases, V lost 5 bases, and 11 bases had no gene match. The CDR3 protein is CASSRTDRAPGYTF. Written as DNA, the CDR3 is TGTGCCAGCAGTCGAACTGACAGGGCTCCCGGCTACACCTTC.

The genes are TRBV3-1 and TRBJ2-3; 11 bases align to TRBD2. Germline trimming cut 4 bases from V and 4 bases from J; bases unmatched to any gene: 7. Germline CDR1 reads LGHDT; CDR2 reads YNNKEL (reference sequence). The CDR3 sequence is 16 residues long. CDR3 protein: CASSLPSGGQPDTQYF. The DNA for the CDR3 is TGTGCCAGCAGCCTCCCTAGCGGGGGGCAACCAGATACGCAGTATTTT.

This clonotype appeared many times. The chain employs TRBV6-1 and TRBJ2-1; 7 bases align to TRBD2. From germline, CDR1 is MNHNS and CDR2 SASEGT. CDR3 size: 14 residues. V was pared by 5 bases and J by 6 bases, with 7 bases of the junction left unmatched. CDR3 sequence: CASSPSGILNEQFF. Here the CDR3 DNA reads TGTGCCAGCAGTCCTAGCGGTATCCTCAATGAGCAGTTCTTC.

The sample holds a few counts of this clonotype. This rearrangement joins TRBV9 to TRBJ2-2, with 8 bases lining up with TRBD1. The J segment lost 6 bases and the V segment lost 2 bases, leaving 6 bases of the junction unmatched. This CDR3 has 15 amino acids. Germline CDR1 reads SGDLS; CDR2 reads YYNGEE. The CDR3 DNA reads TGTGCCAGCAGCGTCTCAGGGGGCGCCGCCGGGGAGCTGTTTTTT. This translates into CASSVSGGAAGELFF.

This chain connects TRBV12-3 or TRBV12-4 to TRBJ2-3; a weak D match, TRBD2 (6 bases). The CDR3 extends over 13 amino acids. The V and J ends lost 8 bases and 2 bases respectively, with 11 bases between them. The chain's CDR3 is CASAGQNTDTQYF. CDR3 DNA sequence: TGTGCCAGCGCGGGGCAGAACACAGATACGCAGTATTTT.

This clonotype was seen a few times. The CDR3: CASSLGIAGSYNEQFF. The CDR3 region has the DNA TGTGCCAGCAGCTTAGGGATAGCGGGGTCCTACAATGAGCAGTTCTTC. This chain connects TRBV7-3 to TRBJ2-1; 8 bases are a match to TRBD2. Germline CDR1 reads SGHTA; CDR2 reads FQGTGA. This CDR3 spans 16 amino acids. The J segment lost 1 base and the V segment lost 2 bases, leaving 4 bases of the junction unmatched.

This clonotype has ten or more counts. V gene TRBV7-2 combines with J gene TRBJ1-6; D not certain. The V end was cut by 5 bases, the J end by 7 bases, with 9 bases between. Germline V gene data show CDR1 as SGHTA and CDR2 as FQGNSA. The CDR3 covers 13 residues. The CDR3 DNA is TGTGCCAGCAGCCCCTGGTGGAATTCACCCCTCCACTTT. Its protein product is CASSPWWNSPLHF.

On this clonotype: This may be a read error, as it is one base from a much larger clone. CDR3 DNA: TGTGCCAGCAGTTACTCGAAGGCCGGATCCTACGAGCAGTACTTC. It translates to CASSYSKAGSYEQYF. The chain employs TRBV6-2 or TRBV6-3 and TRBJ2-7; D call uncertain. CDR1 is MNHEY and CDR2 is SVGEGT in the germline V gene. The CDR3 is 15 residues long. The germline V and J ends were trimmed by 0 bases and 1 base, with 10 bases remaining between them.

The sample holds many counts of this clonotype. The CDR3 spells CASSEGRGSTDTQYF. The DNA for the CDR3 is TGTGCCAGCTCCGAAGGTAGGGGGAGCACAGATACGCAGTATTTT. V and J are TRBV18 and TRBJ2-3; TRBD1 is a possible D gene (6 bases). The CDR3 is 15 residues long. The germline gives CDR1 KGHSH, CDR2 LQKENI. V lost 6 bases to trimming and J lost 0 bases, with 13 bases between them.

This clonotype has a count of ten or more. The chain employs TRBV7-6 and TRBJ2-3; TRBD1 is a possible D gene (6 bases). The V gene's germline CDR1 is SGHVS and CDR2 FNYEAQ. The V end lost 1 base, the J end lost 5 bases, and 10 bases lay between the germline ends. This CDR3 contains 14 residues. The CDR3 spells CASSLVQGQDTQYF. The CDR3, as DNA: TGTGCCAGCAGCTTAGTCCAGGGACAAGATACGCAGTATTTT.

This clonotype was detected many times. The chain couples TRBV6-1 to TRBJ1-1, with TRBD1 identical over 7 bases. The germline V gene encodes CDR1 MNHNS and CDR2 SASEGT. The CDR3 spans 11 residues. V shed 6 bases and J 5 bases; nucleotides not matched to a gene: 0. The CDR3, as DNA: TGTGCCAGCAGGACAGGGACTGAAGCTTTCTTT. Amino acid sequence: CASRTGTEAFF.

The table lists this clonotype with many counts. This chain uses TRBV20-1 with TRBJ2-5, with D possibly matching TRBD2 (6 bases). CDR1 and CDR2 (germline): DFQATT, SNEGSKA (reference sequence). V was shortened by 1 base and J by 4 bases, with 19 bases between the two germline ends. The CDR3 contains 16 residues. The CDR3 nucleotides read TGCAGTGCTAGAGGACTCAAGGAGGGGTTGAGAGAGACCCAGTACTTC. It codes for CSARGLKEGLRETQYF.

This clonotype was counted many times. V usage is TRBV25-1 and J usage is TRBJ2-5; 9 bases are shared with TRBD2. CDR1 and CDR2 (germline): MGHDK, SYGVNS. The CDR3 runs to 18 residues. Germline trimming cut 4 bases from V and 0 bases from J; bases unmatched to any gene: 12. The CDR3, as DNA: TGTGCCAGCAGTGGTCCCCGTCTAGCGGGGAACGACCAAGAGACCCAGTACTTC. Translated, it gives CASSGPRLAGNDQETQYF.

The sample holds many counts of this clonotype. The V call is TRBV15, the J call TRBJ2-1; no definite D call. Trimming removed 3 bases at V and 5 bases at J, with 11 bases between. CDR1 and CDR2 (germline): LNHNV, YYDKDF (reference sequence). The CDR3 is 14 residues long. Here the CDR3 reads CATSSPGWDNEQFF. The CDR3 DNA reads TGTGCCACCAGCAGCCCTGGCTGGGACAATGAGCAGTTCTTC.

This chain connects TRBV4-3 to TRBJ2-1, with D possibly being TRBD2 (6 bases). Trimming shortened V by 0 bases and J by 4 bases, and 7 bases separated the two germline ends. Germline V gene data show CDR1 as LGHNA and CDR2 as YSLEER. This CDR3 region has 14 residues. The CDR3 here is CASSQEGGYNEQFF. DNA for the CDR3: TGCGCCAGCAGCCAAGAGGGGGGTTACAATGAGCAGTTCTTC.

This clonotype was seen many times. V usage is TRBV24-1 and J usage is TRBJ1-1, with 8 bases that match TRBD1. The CDR3 is 17 amino acids. Germline assignment: CDR1 KGHDR and CDR2 SFDVKD. V shed 4 bases, J shed 2 bases, and the junction held 11 bases outside the gene matches. CDR3 sequence reads: CATSEDGTGGLNTEAFF. The CDR3, as DNA: TGTGCCACCAGTGAGGATGGTACAGGGGGGCTAAACACTGAAGCTTTCTTT.

Concerning this clonotype: Germline is not matched at one junction end, which may reflect a read error. The rearrangement joins TRBV29-1 to TRBJ2-4; 7 bases agree with TRBD2. The CDR3 sequence is 13 residues long. Per the germline V gene, CDR1 is SQVTM and CDR2 is ANQGSEA. This CDR3 reads CSVVLAYSGIRYF. The CDR3 DNA reads as TGCAGCGTTGTACTAGCGTATTCCGGCATTCGGTACTTC.

In this sample, this clonotype turned up many times. The chain joins TRBV18 to TRBJ2-5, with D perhaps TRBD2 (5 bases). The CDR3 has 17 amino acids. From germline, CDR1 is KGHSH and CDR2 LQKENI. V was trimmed by 3 bases and J by 4 bases, leaving 21 bases between them. In DNA, the CDR3 is TGTGCCAGCTCACCTCAAATGGACTCTCCCGTCGGAGAGACCCAGTACTTC. Its protein is CASSPQMDSPVGETQYF.

This clonotype occurred a few times. The chain has TRBV4-2 and TRBJ1-2, with 9 bases that match TRBD1. Trimming at V came to 5 bases and at J to 3 bases, leaving 7 bases not matched to a gene. CDR3 length equals 15 residues. Germline loops: CDR1 LGHNA, CDR2 YNFKEQ. Here the CDR3 reads CASSLPQGADYGYTF. The CDR3 bases are TGTGCCAGCAGCTTACCACAGGGGGCCGACTATGGCTACACCTTC.

As regards this clonotype: A read error is possible here, since a much larger clone lies one base away. This sequence joins TRBV10-3 and TRBJ2-3, with 7 nucleotides matching TRBD2. J lost 3 bases, V lost 8 bases, and 8 bases had no gene match. CDR3 length: 14 residues. CDR1 ENHRY and CDR2 SYGVKD come from the germline V gene. Here the CDR3 reads CAIRGDPLTDTQYF. The DNA of the CDR3 is TGTGCCATCCGGGGGGATCCGTTGACAGATACGCAGTATTTT.

This chain connects TRBV6-1 to TRBJ1-1, with a tentative D call TRBD1 (5 bases). The CDR3 extends over 14 amino acids. Between the trimmed V and J ends, which lost 5 bases and 0 bases, there was a span of 10 bases. Germline V gene lookup returns CDR1 MNHNS and CDR2 SASEGT. The CDR3 here is CASSPRELNTEAFF. CDR3 nucleotide sequence: TGTGCCAGCAGTCCCAGGGAATTGAACACTGAAGCTTTCTTT.

This clonotype has ten or more counts. The genes are TRBV5-6 and TRBJ1-1; D is ambiguous. Trimming left V 4 bases short and J 6 bases short, with 16 bases between. The CDR3 contains 14 residues. Germline CDR1 SGHDT, CDR2 YYEEEE. The CDR3 sequence is CASSRWRESSEAFF. CDR3 nucleotide sequence: TGTGCCAGCAGCCGCTGGAGGGAAAGTTCTGAAGCTTTCTTT.

The sample holds a few counts of this clonotype. The chain joins TRBV5-5 to TRBJ1-5; no firm D call. Trimming took off 0 bases at V and 5 bases at J, with 6 bases between the two ends. The CDR3 is made up of 13 amino acids. Germline V gene lookup returns CDR1 SGHKS and CDR2 YYEKEE (reference sequence). The CDR3 reads CASSLAEDQPQHF. CDR3 DNA sequence: TGTGCCAGCAGCTTGGCCGAAGATCAGCCCCAGCATTTT.

The J gene is TRBJ2-5, the V gene TRBV5-1, with D unresolved. This CDR3 has 14 residues. V shed 0 bases and J shed 7 bases, with 13 bases lying between them. The germline gives CDR1 SGHRS, CDR2 YFSETQ. CDR3 in amino acids: CASSLEFRSGTQYF. Here the CDR3 DNA reads TGCGCCAGCAGCTTGGAATTTAGGTCGGGGACCCAGTACTTC. Looking up the rest from reference TRBV5-1 and TRBJ2-5 gives the full variable domain: KAGVTQTPRYLIKTRGQQVTLSCSPISGHRSVSWYQQTPGQGLQFLFEYFSETQRNKGNFPGRFSGRQFSNSRSEMNVSTLELGDSALYLCASSLEFRSGTQYFGPGTRLLVL.